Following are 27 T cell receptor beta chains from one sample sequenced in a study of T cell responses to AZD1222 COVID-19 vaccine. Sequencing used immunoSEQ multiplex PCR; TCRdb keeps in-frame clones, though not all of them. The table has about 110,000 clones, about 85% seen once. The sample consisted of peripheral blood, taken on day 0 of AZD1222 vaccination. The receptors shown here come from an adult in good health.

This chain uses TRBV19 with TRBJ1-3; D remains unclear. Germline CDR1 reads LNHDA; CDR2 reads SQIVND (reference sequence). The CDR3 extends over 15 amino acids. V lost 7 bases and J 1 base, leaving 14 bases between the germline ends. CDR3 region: CASKRAEWSGNTIYF. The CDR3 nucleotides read TGTGCCAGTAAAAGGGCGGAGTGGTCTGGAAACACCATATATTTT.

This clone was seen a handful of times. Written as DNA, the CDR3 is TGTGCCAGCTCACCGGACAGGACTAGCGGGAGTAGGGACGGGGATACGCAGTATTTT. Translated, it gives CASSPDRTSGSRDGDTQYF. V usage is TRBV18 and J usage is TRBJ2-3; 13 bases are a match to TRBD2. The germline V gene encodes CDR1 KGHSH and CDR2 LQKENI. Germline trimming cut 3 bases from V and 6 bases from J; bases unmatched to any gene: 15. This CDR3 spans 19 amino acids.

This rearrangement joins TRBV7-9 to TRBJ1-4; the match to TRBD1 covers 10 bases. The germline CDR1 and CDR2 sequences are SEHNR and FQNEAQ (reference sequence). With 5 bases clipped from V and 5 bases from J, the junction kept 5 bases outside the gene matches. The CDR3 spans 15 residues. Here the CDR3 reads CASSKRTGGNEKLFF. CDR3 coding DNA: TGTGCCAGCAGCAAGCGGACAGGGGGAAATGAAAAACTGTTTTTT.

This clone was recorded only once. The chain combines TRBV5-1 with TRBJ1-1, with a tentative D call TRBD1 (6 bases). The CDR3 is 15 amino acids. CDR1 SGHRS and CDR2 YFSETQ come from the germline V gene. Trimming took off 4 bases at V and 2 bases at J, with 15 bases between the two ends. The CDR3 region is CASSLRTDGNTEAFF. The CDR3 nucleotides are TGCGCCAGCAGCCTGAGGACAGACGGTAACACTGAAGCTTTCTTT.

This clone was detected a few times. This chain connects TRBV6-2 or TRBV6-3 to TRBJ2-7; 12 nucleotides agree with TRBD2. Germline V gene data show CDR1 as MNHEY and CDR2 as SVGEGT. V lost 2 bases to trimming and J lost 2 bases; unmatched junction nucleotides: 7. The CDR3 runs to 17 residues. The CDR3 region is CASSYLSSGGATYEQYF. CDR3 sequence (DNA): TGTGCCAGCAGTTACCTTTCTAGCGGGGGGGCAACCTACGAGCAGTACTTC.

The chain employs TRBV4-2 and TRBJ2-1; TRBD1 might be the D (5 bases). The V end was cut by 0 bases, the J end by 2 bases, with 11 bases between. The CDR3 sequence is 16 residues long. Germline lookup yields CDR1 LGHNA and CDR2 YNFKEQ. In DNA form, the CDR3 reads TGTGCCAGCAGCCAAGATGGGCAGGGCGCCTACAATGAGCAGTTCTTC. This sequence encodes CASSQDGQGAYNEQFF.

This CDR3 is CASSLGGQGNTGELFF. The CDR3 nucleotides are TGTGCCAGCAGCTTAGGGGGACAGGGGAACACCGGGGAGCTGTTTTTT. The chain couples TRBV5-4 to TRBJ2-2; 9 bases are shared with TRBD1. V shed 2 bases and J 1 base; nucleotides not matched to a gene: 3. CDR1 is SGHNT and CDR2 is YYREEE in the germline V gene (reference sequence). The CDR3 sequence is 16 residues long.

The CDR3 protein is CASGQAGTGSYEQYF. The CDR3 nucleotides read TGTGCCAGCGGCCAAGCCGGGACAGGGTCCTACGAGCAGTACTTC. This chain connects TRBV6-6 to TRBJ2-7; TRBD1 matches at 9 bases. Germline V gene sequence: CDR1 MNHNY, CDR2 SVGAGI (reference sequence). V dropped 8 bases and J dropped 1; count of bases not matched to a gene: 9. The CDR3 runs 15 residues.

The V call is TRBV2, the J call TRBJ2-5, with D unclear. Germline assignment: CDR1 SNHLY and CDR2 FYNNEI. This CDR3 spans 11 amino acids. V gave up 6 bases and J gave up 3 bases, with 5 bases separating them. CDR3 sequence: CASRPEETQYF. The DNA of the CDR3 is TGTGCCAGCAGACCCGAAGAGACCCAGTACTTC.

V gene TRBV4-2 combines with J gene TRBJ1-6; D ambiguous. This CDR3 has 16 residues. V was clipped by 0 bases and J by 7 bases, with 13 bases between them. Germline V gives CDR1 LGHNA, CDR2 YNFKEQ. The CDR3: CASSQDRGEYNSPLHF. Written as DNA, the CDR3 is TGTGCCAGCAGCCAAGATAGAGGAGAGTACAATTCACCCCTCCACTTT.

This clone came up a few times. The CDR3 DNA sequence: TGTGCCAGCAGCCAAGATCTTTTGCTCAGCAGGGAGCTGTTTTTT. It translates to CASSQDLLLSRELFF. This chain links TRBV14 with TRBJ2-2; no reliable D call. The V end was cut by 0 bases, the J end by 9 bases, with 14 bases between. This CDR3 comprises 15 residues. In germline, CDR1 is SGHDN, CDR2 FVKESK. Full variable domain (missing parts from reference TRBV14 and TRBJ2-2): EAGVTQFPSHSVIEKGQTVTLRCDPISGHDNLYWYRRVMGKEIKFLLHFVKESKQDESGMPNNRFLAERTGGTYSTLKVQPAELEDSGVYFCASSQDLLLSRELFFGEGSRLTVL.

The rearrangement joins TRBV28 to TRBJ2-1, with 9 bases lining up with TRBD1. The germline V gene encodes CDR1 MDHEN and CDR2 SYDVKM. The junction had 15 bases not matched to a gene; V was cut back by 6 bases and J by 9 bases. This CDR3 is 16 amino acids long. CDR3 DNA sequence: TGTGCCAGCAGCCTCTACAGGGGGCCAGAGGGCGGTGAGCAGTTCTTC. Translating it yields CASSLYRGPEGGEQFF.

CDR3 DNA: TGCGCCAGCAGCCGACAGGGAATGGGCACTGAAGCTTTCTTT. This sequence encodes CASSRQGMGTEAFF. The rearrangement joins TRBV5-1 to TRBJ1-1; 7 nucleotides match TRBD1. Germline-derived CDR1 and CDR2 are SGHRS and YFSETQ. Losses at the gene ends were 4 bases for V and 4 bases for J; bases not matched to a gene: 7. This CDR3 has 14 residues.

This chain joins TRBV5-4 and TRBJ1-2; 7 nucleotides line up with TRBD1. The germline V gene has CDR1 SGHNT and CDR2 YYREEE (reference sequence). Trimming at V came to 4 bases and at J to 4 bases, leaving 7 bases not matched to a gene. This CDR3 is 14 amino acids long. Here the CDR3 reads CASSVTGVPYGYTF. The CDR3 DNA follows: TGTGCCAGCAGCGTCACAGGGGTCCCCTATGGCTACACCTTC.

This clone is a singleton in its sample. The CDR3 DNA is TGCGCCAGCAGCGGAGGACCAACCAACAATGAGCAGTTCTTC. It yields the protein CASSGGPTNNEQFF. The genes are TRBV5-1 and TRBJ2-1; TRBD2 is a possible D gene (5 bases). Germline CDR1 is SGHRS and CDR2 is YFSETQ. The CDR3 is made up of 14 amino acids. V lost 4 bases, J lost 5 bases, and 13 bases lay in between.

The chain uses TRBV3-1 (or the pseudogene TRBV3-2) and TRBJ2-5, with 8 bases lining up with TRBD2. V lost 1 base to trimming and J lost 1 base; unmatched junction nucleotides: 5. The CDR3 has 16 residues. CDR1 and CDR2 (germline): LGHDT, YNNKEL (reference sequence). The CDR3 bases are TGTGCCAGCAGCCAAGCCGGGGGGGCCTTCCAAGAGACCCAGTACTTC. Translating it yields CASSQAGGAFQETQYF.

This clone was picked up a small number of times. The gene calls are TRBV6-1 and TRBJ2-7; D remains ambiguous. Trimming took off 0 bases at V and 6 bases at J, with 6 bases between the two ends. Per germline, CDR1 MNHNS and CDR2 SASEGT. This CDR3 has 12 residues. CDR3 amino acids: CASSEALTEQYF. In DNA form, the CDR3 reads TGTGCCAGCAGTGAAGCGCTTACCGAGCAGTACTTC.

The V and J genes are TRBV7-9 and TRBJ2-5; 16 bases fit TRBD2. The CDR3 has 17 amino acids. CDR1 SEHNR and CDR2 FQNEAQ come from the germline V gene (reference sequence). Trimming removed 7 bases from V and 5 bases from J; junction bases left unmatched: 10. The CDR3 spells CASTLGTSGRAGETQYF. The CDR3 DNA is TGTGCCAGCACCCTGGGGACTAGCGGGAGGGCCGGGGAGACCCAGTACTTC.

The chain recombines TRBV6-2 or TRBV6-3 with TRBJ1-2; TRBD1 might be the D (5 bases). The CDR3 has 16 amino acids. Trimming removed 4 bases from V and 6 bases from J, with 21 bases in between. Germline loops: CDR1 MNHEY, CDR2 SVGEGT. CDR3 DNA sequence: TGTGCCAGCAGTTCCCCGACCGGGACCCTAAGCCATGGCTACACCTTC. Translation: CASSSPTGTLSHGYTF.

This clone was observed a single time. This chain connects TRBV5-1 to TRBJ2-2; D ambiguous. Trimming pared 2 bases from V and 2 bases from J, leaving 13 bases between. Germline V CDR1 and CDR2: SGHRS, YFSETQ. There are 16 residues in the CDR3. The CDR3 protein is CASSLTRNPNTGELFF. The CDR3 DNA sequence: TGCGCCAGCAGCTTAACGAGGAATCCTAACACCGGGGAGCTGTTTTTT.

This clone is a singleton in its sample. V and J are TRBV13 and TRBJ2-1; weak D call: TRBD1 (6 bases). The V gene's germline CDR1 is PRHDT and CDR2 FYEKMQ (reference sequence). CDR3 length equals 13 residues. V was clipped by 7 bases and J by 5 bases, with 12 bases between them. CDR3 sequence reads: CASKVGGDNEQFF. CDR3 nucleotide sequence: TGTGCCAGCAAGGTAGGGGGAGACAATGAGCAGTTCTTC.

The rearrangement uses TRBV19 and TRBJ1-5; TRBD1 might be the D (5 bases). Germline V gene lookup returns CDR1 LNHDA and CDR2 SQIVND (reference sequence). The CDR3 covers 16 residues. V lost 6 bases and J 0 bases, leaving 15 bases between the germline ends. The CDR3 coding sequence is TGTGCCAGTAGGGAAAGGGGTCCAGGTAGCAATCAGCCCCAGCATTTT. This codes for CASRERGPGSNQPQHF.

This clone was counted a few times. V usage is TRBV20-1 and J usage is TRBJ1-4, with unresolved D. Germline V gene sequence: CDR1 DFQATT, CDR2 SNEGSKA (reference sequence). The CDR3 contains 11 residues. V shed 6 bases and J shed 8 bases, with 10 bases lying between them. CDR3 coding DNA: TGCAGTGCAACCCGCAGCGAAAAACTGTTTTTT. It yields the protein CSATRSEKLFF.

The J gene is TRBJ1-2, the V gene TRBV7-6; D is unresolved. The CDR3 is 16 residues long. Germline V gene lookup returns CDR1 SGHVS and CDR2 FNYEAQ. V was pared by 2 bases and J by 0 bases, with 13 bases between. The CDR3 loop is CASSLRPTASNYGYTF. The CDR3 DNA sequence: TGTGCCAGCAGCTTAAGACCCACAGCCTCTAACTATGGCTACACCTTC.

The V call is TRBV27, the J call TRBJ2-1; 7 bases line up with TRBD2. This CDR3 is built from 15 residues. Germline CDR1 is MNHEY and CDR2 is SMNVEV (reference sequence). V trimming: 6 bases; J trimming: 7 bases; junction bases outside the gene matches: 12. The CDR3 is CASSPRALAVNEQFF. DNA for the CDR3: TGTGCCAGCAGCCCCAGGGCCCTAGCGGTAAATGAGCAGTTCTTC.

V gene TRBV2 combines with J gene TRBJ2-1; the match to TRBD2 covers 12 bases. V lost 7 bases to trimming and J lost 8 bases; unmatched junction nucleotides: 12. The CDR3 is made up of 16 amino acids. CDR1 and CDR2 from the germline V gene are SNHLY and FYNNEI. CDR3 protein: CASTKERLAGADEQFF. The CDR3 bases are TGTGCCAGCACCAAAGAGCGACTAGCGGGAGCGGATGAGCAGTTCTTC.

This chain's CDR3 is CASSADRNYGYTF. The CDR3 nucleotides read TGTGCCAGCAGCGCGGACAGAAACTATGGCTACACCTTC. V usage is TRBV7-2 and J usage is TRBJ1-2; a weak D match, TRBD1 (6 bases). V was clipped by 5 bases and J by 2 bases, with 9 bases between them. The germline CDR1 and CDR2 sequences are SGHTA and FQGNSA. The length of the CDR3 is 13 residues.